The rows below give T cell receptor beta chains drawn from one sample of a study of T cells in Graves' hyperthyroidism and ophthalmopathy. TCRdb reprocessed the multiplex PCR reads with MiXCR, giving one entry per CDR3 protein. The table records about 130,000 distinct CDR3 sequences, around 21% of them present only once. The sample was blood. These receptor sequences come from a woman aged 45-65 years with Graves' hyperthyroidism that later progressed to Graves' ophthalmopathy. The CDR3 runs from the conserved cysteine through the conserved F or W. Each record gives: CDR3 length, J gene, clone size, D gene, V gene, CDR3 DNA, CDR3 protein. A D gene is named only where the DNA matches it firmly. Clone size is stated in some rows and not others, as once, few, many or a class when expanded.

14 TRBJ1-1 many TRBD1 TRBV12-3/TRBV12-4 TGTGCCAGCAGTTTAAACCAGGGGGCAGGTGAAGCTTTCTTT CASSLNQGAGEAFF
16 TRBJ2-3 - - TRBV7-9 TGTGCCAGCAGCTTAGCCTCGCAGAAACTCACAGATACGCAGTATTTT CASSLASQKLTDTQYF
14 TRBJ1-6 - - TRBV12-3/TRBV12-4 TGTGCCAGCGGCCGCAGTAGCGTTAATTCACCCCTCCACTTT CASGRSSVNSPLHF
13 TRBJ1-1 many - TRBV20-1 TGCAGTGCTAGAGAGGCGGGGAACACTGAAGCTTTCTTT CSAREAGNTEAFF
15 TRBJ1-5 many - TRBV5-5 TGTGCCAGCAGCTTGGATTGGACAAGAGGACAGCCCCAGCATTTT CASSLDWTRGQPQHF
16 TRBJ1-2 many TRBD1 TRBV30 TGTGCCTGGAGATCTAAGCCGGGACAGGGGAGCTATGGCTACACCTTC CAWRSKPGQGSYGYTF
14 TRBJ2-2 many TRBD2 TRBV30 TGTGCCTGGAGTAAGCTAGCGGGAGCCGGGGAGCTGTTTTTT CAWSKLAGAGELFF
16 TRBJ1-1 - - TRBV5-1 TGCGCCAGCAGCTTGGTTCCAGGGACAAAGAACACTGAAGCTTTCTTT CASSLVPGTKNTEAFF
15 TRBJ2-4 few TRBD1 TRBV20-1 TGCAGTGCCCCGGGACAGCCAGTAGCCAAAAACATTCAGTACTTC CSAPGQPVAKNIQYF
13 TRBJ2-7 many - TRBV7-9 TGTGCCAGCAGCCCCGGACGTCCCCACGAGCAGTACTTC CASSPGRPHEQYF